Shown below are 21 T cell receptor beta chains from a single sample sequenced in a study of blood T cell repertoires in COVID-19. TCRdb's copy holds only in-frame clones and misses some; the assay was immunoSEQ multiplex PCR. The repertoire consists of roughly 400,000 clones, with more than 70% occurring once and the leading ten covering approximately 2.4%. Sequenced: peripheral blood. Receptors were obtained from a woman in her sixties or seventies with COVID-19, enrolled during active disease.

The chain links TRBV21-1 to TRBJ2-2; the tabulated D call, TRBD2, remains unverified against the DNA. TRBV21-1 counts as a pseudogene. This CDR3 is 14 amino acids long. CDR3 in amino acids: CASSKVSGTGELFF. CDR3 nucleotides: TGTGCCAGCAGCAAAGTCTCGGGAACCGGGGAGCTGTTTTTT.

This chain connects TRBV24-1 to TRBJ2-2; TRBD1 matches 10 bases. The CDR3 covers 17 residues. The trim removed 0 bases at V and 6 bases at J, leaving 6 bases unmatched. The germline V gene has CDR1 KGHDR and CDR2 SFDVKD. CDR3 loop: CATSDLPGTGVAGELFF. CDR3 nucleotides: TGTGCCACCAGTGATTTGCCCGGGACAGGGGTAGCCGGGGAGCTGTTTTTT.

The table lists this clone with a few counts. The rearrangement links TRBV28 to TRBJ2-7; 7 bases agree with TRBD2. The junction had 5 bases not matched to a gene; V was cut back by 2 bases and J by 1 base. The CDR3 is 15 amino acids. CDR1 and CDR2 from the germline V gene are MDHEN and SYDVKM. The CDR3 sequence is CASSLGGSGSYEQYF. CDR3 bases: TGTGCCAGCAGTTTAGGCGGGAGTGGATCCTACGAGCAGTACTTC. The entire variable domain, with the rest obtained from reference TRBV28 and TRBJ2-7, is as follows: DVKVTQSSRYLVKRTGEKVFLECVQDMDHENMFWYRQDPGLGLRLIYFSYDVKMKEKGDIPEGYSVSREKKERFSLILESASTNQTSMYLCASSLGGSGSYEQYFGPGTRLTVT.

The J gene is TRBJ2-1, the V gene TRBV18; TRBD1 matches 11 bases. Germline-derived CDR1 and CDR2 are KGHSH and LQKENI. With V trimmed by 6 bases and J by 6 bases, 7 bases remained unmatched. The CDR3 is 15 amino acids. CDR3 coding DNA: TGTGCCAGCTCTCCCCCCGGGACAGGGGGCAATGAGCAGTTCTTC. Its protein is CASSPPGTGGNEQFF.

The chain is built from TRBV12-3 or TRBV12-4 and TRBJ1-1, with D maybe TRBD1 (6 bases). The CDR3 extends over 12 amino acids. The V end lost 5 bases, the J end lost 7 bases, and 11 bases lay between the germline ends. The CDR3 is CASSSGGREAFF. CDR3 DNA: TGTGCCAGCAGTAGTGGGGGCCGTGAAGCTTTCTTT.

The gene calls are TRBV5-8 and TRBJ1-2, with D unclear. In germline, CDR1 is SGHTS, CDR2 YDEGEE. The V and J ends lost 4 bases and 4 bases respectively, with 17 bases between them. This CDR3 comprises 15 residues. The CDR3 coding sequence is TGTGCCAGCAGCGCGGAAACCTACGGGGTCTATGGCTACACCTTC. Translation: CASSAETYGVYGYTF.

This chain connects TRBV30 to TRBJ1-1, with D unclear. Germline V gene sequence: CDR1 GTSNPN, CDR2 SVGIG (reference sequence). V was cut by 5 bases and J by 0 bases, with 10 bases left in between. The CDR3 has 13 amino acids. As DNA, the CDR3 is TGTGCCTGGGGGTACTCGGTGAACACTGAAGCTTTCTTT. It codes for CAWGYSVNTEAFF. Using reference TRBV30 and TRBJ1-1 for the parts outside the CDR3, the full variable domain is SQTIHQWPATLVQPVGSPLSLECTVEGTSNPNLYWYRQAAGRGLQLLFYSVGIGQISSEVPQNLSASRPQDRQFILSSKKLLLSDSGFYLCAWGYSVNTEAFFGQGTRLTVV.

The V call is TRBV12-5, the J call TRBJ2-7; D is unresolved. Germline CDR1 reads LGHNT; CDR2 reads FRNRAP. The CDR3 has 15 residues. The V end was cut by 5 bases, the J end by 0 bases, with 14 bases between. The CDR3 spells CASGRYQSLSYEQYF. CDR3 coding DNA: TGTGCTAGTGGTCGCTATCAAAGCCTCTCCTACGAGCAGTACTTC.

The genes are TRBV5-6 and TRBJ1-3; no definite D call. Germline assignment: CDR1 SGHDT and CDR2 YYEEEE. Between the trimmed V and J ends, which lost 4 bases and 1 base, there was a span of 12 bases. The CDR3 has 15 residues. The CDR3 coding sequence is TGTGCCAGCAGCCAACTTCTTGGTTCTGGAAACACCATATATTTT. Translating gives CASSQLLGSGNTIYF.

The CDR3 loop is CASSEGQAGNTIYF. CDR3 coding DNA: TGCGCCAGCAGTGAGGGGCAGGCTGGAAACACCATATATTTT. The chain couples TRBV10-1 to TRBJ1-3; D is uncertain. Trimming left V 2 bases short and J 2 bases short, with 7 bases between. CDR1 and CDR2 (germline): WNHNN, SYGVQD (reference sequence). The CDR3 spans 14 residues.

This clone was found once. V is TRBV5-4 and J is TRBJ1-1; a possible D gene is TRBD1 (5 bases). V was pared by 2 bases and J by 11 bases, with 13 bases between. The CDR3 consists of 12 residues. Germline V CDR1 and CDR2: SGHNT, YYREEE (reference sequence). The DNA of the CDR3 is TGTGCCAGCAGCTTTGGGTTGGGGCCTGCTTTCTTT. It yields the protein CASSFGLGPAFF.

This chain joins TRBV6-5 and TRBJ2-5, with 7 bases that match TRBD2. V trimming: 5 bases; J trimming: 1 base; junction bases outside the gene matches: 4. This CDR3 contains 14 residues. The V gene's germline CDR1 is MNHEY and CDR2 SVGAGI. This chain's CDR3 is CASSPRGTQETQYF. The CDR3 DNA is TGTGCCAGCAGTCCGCGGGGGACCCAAGAGACCCAGTACTTC.

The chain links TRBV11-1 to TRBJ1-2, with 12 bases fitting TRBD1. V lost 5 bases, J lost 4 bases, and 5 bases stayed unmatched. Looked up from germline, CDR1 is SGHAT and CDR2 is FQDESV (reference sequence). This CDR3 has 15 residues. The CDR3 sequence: CASSPGTGGTYGYTF. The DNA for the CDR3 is TGTGCCAGCAGCCCCGGGACAGGGGGCACCTATGGCTACACCTTC.

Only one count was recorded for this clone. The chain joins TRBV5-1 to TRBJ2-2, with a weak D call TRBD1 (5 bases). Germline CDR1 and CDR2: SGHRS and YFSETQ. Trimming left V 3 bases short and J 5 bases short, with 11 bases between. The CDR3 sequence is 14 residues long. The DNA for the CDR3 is TGCGCCAGCAGCTCCTATGGGGCTACCGGGGAGCTGTTTTTT. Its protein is CASSSYGATGELFF.

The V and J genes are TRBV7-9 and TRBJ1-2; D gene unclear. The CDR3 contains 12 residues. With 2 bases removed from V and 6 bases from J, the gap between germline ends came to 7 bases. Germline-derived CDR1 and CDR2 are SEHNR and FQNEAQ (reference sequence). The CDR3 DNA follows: TGTGCCAGCAGCTTAAGCCAGGATGGCTACACCTTC. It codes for CASSLSQDGYTF. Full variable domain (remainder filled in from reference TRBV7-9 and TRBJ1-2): DTGVSQNPRHKITKRGQNVTFRCDPISEHNRLYWYRQTLGQGPEFLTYFQNEAQLEKSRLLSDRFSAERPKGSFSTLEIQRTEQGDSAMYLCASSLSQDGYTFGSGTRLTVV.

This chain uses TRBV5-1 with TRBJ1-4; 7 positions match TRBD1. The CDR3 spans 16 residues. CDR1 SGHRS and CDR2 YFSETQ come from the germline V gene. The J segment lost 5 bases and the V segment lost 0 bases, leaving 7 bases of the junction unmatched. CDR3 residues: CASSLETGARNEKLFF. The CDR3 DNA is TGCGCCAGCAGCTTGGAAACAGGGGCAAGAAATGAAAAACTGTTTTTT.

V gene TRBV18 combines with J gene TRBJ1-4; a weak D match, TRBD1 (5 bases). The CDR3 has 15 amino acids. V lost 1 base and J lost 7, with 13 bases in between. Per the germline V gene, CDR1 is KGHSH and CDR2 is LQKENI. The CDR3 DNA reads TGTGCCAGCTCACCACTGACAGTAATGGGTGAAAAACTGTTTTTT. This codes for CASSPLTVMGEKLFF.

This chain's CDR3 is CASSLSSGGSPGELFF. DNA for the CDR3: TGTGCCAGCAGTTTGTCTAGCGGGGGGAGTCCCGGGGAGCTGTTTTTT. The chain has TRBV28 and TRBJ2-2; 11 nucleotides agree with TRBD2. J was trimmed by 6 bases and V by 3 bases; bases with no gene match: 6. Germline lookup yields CDR1 MDHEN and CDR2 SYDVKM. The CDR3 runs to 16 residues.

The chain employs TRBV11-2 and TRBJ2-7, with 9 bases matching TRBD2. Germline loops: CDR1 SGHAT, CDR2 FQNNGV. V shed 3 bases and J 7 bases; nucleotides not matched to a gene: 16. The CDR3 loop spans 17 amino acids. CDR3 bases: TGTGCCAGCAGCTTTTATGGAAGCGGGGGGAACTTGAGGGAGCAGTACTTC. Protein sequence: CASSFYGSGGNLREQYF. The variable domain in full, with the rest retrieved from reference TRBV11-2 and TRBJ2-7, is EAGVAQSPRYKIIEKRQSVAFWCNPISGHATLYWYQQILGQGPKLLIQFQNNGVVDDSQLPKDRFSAERLKGVDSTLKIQPAKLEDSAVYLCASSFYGSGGNLREQYFGPGTRLTVT.

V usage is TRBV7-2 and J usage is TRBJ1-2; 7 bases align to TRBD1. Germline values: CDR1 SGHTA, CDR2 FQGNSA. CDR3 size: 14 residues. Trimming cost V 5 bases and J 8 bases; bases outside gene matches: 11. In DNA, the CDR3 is TGTGCCAGCAGCCTTTTTGAGGGACAGTCCGGCTACACCTTC. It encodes CASSLFEGQSGYTF.

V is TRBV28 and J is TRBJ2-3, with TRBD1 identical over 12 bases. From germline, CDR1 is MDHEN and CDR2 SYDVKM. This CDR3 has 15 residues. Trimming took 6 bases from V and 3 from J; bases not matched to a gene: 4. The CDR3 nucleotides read TGTGCCAGCAGGGGACAGGGGGCCCCAACAGATACGCAGTATTTT. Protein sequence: CASRGQGAPTDTQYF.